This TCR beta chain originates from a study of shared clonotypes between healthy human individuals. This clone was detected once. TCRdb's copy holds only in-frame clones and misses some; the assay was immunoSEQ multiplex PCR. Of millions of clones in the sample, roughly 91% were seen once. The CDR3 is made up of 13 amino acids. The V end lost 3 bases, the J end lost 1 base, and 6 bases lay between the germline ends. Germline CDR1 KGHSH, CDR2 LQKENI. Naive CD8 cells lacked CD45RO and underwent positive selection for CCR7, leaving out terminally differentiated effector memory CD45RA+ cells. This TCR was recovered from a man between 18 and 35 years old in good health. Some clones in this sample may be carry-over from other donors' samples. This chain connects TRBV18 to TRBJ2-5; D unclear. The sequenced material came from naive CD8+ T cells from PBMCs. The CDR3 coding sequence is TGTGCCAGCTCACCGACCCGCCAAGAGACCCAGTACTTC. It specifies CASSPTRQETQYF.